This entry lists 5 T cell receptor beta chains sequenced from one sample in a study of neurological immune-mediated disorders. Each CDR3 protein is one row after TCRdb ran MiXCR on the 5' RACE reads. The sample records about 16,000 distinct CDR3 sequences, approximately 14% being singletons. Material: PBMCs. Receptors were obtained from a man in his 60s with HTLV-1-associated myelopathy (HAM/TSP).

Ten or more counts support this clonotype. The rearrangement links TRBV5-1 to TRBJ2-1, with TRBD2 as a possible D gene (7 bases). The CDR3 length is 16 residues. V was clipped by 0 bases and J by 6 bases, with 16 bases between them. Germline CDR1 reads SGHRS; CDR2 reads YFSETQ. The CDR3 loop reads CASSLGGGASSNEQFF. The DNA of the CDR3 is TGCGCCAGCAGCTTGGGAGGGGGGGCCTCAAGCAATGAGCAGTTCTTC. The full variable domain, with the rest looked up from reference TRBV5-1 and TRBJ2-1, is KAGVTQTPRYLIKTRGQQVTLSCSPISGHRSVSWYQQTPGQGLQFLFEYFSETQRNKGNFPGRFSGRQFSNSRSEMNVSTLELGDSALYLCASSLGGGASSNEQFFGPGTRLTVL.

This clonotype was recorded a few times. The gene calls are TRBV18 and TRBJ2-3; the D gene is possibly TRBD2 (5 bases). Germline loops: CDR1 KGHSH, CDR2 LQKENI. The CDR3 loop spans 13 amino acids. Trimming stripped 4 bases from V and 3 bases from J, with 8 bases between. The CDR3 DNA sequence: TGTGCCAGCTCACTTAGGGAGACAGATACGCAGTATTTT. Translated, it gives CASSLRETDTQYF.

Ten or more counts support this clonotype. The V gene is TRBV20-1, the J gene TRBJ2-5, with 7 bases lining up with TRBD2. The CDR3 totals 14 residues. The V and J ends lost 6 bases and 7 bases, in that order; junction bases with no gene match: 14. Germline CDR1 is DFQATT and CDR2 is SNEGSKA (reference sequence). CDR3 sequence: CSAESPAGIGTQYF. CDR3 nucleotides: TGCAGTGCCGAGAGTCCAGCGGGGATAGGGACCCAGTACTTC.

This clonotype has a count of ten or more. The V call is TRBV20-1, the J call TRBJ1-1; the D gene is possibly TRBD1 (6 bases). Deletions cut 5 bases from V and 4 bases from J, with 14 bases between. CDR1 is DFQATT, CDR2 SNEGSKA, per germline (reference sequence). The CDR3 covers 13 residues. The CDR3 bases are TGCAGTGCTTACTCGGACAGCGCCACTGAAGCTTTCTTT. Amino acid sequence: CSAYSDSATEAFF.

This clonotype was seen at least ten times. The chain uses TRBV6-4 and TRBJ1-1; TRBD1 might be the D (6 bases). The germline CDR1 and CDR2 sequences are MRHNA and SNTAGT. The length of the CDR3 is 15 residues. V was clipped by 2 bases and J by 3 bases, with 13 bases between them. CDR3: CASSDETGRDTEAFF. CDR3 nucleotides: TGTGCCAGCAGTGACGAGACAGGCCGGGACACTGAAGCTTTCTTT.